This is a list of T cell receptor beta chains from one sample in a study of T-cell reconstitution after alpha-beta-depleted transplantation in children. One entry per CDR3 protein, called by TCRdb with MiXCR from the PCR reads. Of 260,000 or so distinct CDR3 sequences in the sample, 9.5% to 15% were seen once. The sample in question was PBMCs from the stem cell graft donor, obtained from the stem cell graft. The receptors were gathered from a human donor who donated a stem cell graft to a child with acute lymphoblastic leukemia. CDR3s include the opening cysteine and the closing phenylalanine or tryptophan. Clone size is given for some rows only: seen once, a few or many times, or a class if the clone is expanded.

>many|TRBV5-1
CASVHGDTQYF
>many|TRBV18
CASSPDPGSGNTIYF
>many|TRBV10-2
CASTARPPTNEQYF
>many|TRBV5-1
CASSWGTSNYEQYF
>many|TRBV5-1
CASSLGQRSYEQYF
>many|TRBV29-1
CSVATGGNNSPLHF
>many|TRBV10-3
CAISEVGYNSPLHF
>many|TRBV5-1
CASSLSGQFESPLHF
>NA|TRBV9
CASSVAQGANYGYTF
>NA|TRBV4-3
CASSQVVYNEQFF
>many|TRBV5-6
CASSASDRANEKLFF
>many|TRBV20-1
CSAQERGGSSYNEQFF
>many|TRBV12-3/TRBV12-4
CASGPDVNTEAFF